This T cell receptor (beta chain) was sequenced in a study of shared clonotypes between healthy human individuals. V was cut by 1 base and J by 3 bases, with 17 bases left in between. The CDR3 is 16 residues long. In germline, CDR1 is SGHDT, CDR2 YYEEEE. Study observations and caveats: All-four-donor shared clonotypes had higher generation probabilities than non-shared clonotypes did.

Splitting of CD4+ cells produced CD45RA+ naive and CD45RA-negative memory subsets. Here immunoSEQ multiplex PCR was the method, and the copy in TCRdb shows in-frame clones only, minus some. This repertoire shows approximately 2.3 million clones, approximately 95% found once; its top ten account for 0.39%. In regard to this clone: As yet, its antigen is unknown.

The chain carries TRBV5-6 and TRBJ2-7; tentatively, D is TRBD1 or TRBD2 (5 bases each). This receptor was obtained from a young man in good health. Some clones in this sample may be carry-over from other donors' samples. Sequenced sample: naive CD4+ T cells from PBMCs. Noted subset: CD45RA+ positively selected. CDR3: CASSLLGTSWIYEQYF. For the CDR3, the DNA is TGTGCCAGCAGCTTGTTGGGGACCTCATGGATCTACGAGCAGTACTTC.